The TCR beta chain under discussion was sequenced for a study of T cells in Graves' hyperthyroidism and ophthalmopathy. TCR beta CDR3 sequences were amplified from RNA transcripts. TCR CDR3 underwent first-round RT-PCR with the HTBI primer set. TCRdb fed the multiplex PCR reads into MiXCR, producing one record per CDR3 protein. The sample has some 770,000 distinct CDR3 sequences; roughly 17% are singletons. The length of the CDR3 is 16 residues. Trimming pared 8 bases from V and 3 bases from J, leaving 20 bases between. CDR1 is ENHRY, CDR2 SYGVKD, per germline. The sequence derives from a man in his late teens or twenties with Graves' hyperthyroidism. Sequenced input: blood. The chain recombines TRBV10-3 with TRBJ1-5, with D unclear. CDR3 nucleotide sequence: TGTGCCATCGGATCCCCGACCGGCGGGGTCAATCAGCCCCAGCATTTT. As protein: CAIGSPTGGVNQPQHF.